This paragraph reports one T cell receptor beta chain. Antigen unknown. These data belong to a study of T cell responses to AZD1222 COVID-19 vaccine. Study information: Second doses that came at about 4 or about 12 weeks were put together.

Data came from immunoSEQ multiplex PCR; TCRdb stores just in-frame clones and leaves some out. The repertoire includes approximately 99,000 clones, about 90% of them detected once, and under 3.5% sits in the top ten. Study results and caveats: Repertoire sampling occurred only after the peak T cell response. Seropositivity was recorded at baseline in only a handful of AZD1222 recipients. The donor group comprised mostly white British people and more females; the analysis possibly underestimated clonal diversity.

Germline V gene sequence: CDR1 MRHNA, CDR2 SNTAGT. After removal of 2 bases from V and 4 bases from J, the junction contained 8 bases not matched to a gene. CDR3 length: 16 residues. This chain uses TRBV6-4 with TRBJ2-1, with 7 bases fitting TRBD1. Sample: peripheral blood, taken on day 0 of AZD1222 vaccination. The clonotype comes from an adult in good health. DNA for the CDR3: TGTGCCAGCAGTGACCGAACAGGGGCCCTTTACAATGAGCAGTTCTTC. It translates to CASSDRTGALYNEQFF.